This T cell receptor beta chain was sequenced in a study of cytomegalovirus exposure and HLA in healthy donors (dated by TCRdb to the late 2010s). Study-wide context: The 500 to 800 repertoires of the first cohort and the 120 validation repertoires were produced on the same platform, according to a later analysis. The aim of the study was to test whether cataloging public T cell receptors could identify signatures of past pathogen exposure. Besides the first cohort of under 700 subjects, a separate validation cohort made up of about 120 different subjects was used. High-throughput TCR immunosequencing, statistical association of individual TCRs with disease status, and machine learning were combined to predict cytomegalovirus infection status.

Separate from the roughly 700-subject first cohort, the validation cohort of about 120 subjects was the group to which the donors belonged. The library was prepared using the immunoSEQ multiplex PCR assay. In the source study's methods: A statistical classification framework was developed to diagnose cytomegalovirus status using the catalog of TCR beta chain sequences. TCRdb provides this immuneACCESS table in a form limited to in-frame rearrangements. Some clones are lacking; in checked studies, under half of them reflect an unresolved V gene, and why the rest are absent is not known. The V and J calls and clone size are taken from that table; D and trimming were inferred from the DNA. This sample holds roughly 250,000 clones; around 90% were observed only once. Of the sample, under 0.4% is held by the ten largest clones. Turning to this clone: Its antigen is not yet known. No much larger clone is present one base from it, and per-base qualities are unavailable.

The junction carries 11 bases between V and J, which are trimmed by 0 bases and 3 bases respectively. The CDR3 runs 15 amino acids, cysteine and phenylalanine included. Only CDR3 DNA remains: 45 bases, in frame from the first base. Via the germline V gene, CDR1 is SGHDN and CDR2 FVKESK. Summary of the overall study and its limitations: A few of the identified cytomegalovirus-associated TCR beta chains were confirmed in vitro to be specific for cytomegalovirus antigens. Cytomegalovirus status was reported to be diagnosed by the classifier with high specificity and sensitivity in both the original and validation cohorts. Most TCR sequences were seen in very few donors, while some public TCRs were found in many individuals. The authors suggested that the approach could potentially be extended to other disease states and immunological phenotypes. In the study, some 160 TCR beta chains were listed as associated with cytomegalovirus. All 120 or so repertoires were used to score co-occurrence in the validation cohort in a later analysis, because that analysis had no HLA typing for the cohort. A later analysis found that TCRs clustered in the first cohort also tended to co-occur in the 120 validation repertoires, with 94% of cluster scores above 0.

The sequencing input was PBMCs. The chain couples TRBV14 to TRBJ1-1; a tentative D call is TRBD1 (6 bases match). The sequence was obtained from a woman aged 18 to 35 in good health and CMV-seronegative. The CDR3 protein sequence reads: CASSQDAGDDTEAFF. The nucleotides read TGTGCCAGCAGCCAAGATGCAGGGGACGACACTGAAGCTTTCTTT.